This T cell receptor (beta chain) was recorded in a study of immune heterogeneity within non-small cell lung tumors. Study observations and caveats: Patients largely differed in their high-frequency T-cell receptor beta clonotypes. High-frequency clones unique to single sites coexisted with identical dominant CDR3 beta clonotypes that recurred across tumor sites within a patient.

With approximately 600 ng used per sample, the template was genomic DNA from bulk tumor. Far-apart biopsies, several per primary tumor, were taken during surgery. It was patients with untreated, newly diagnosed non-small cell lung cancer who underwent curative surgery. There are 17 residues in the CDR3. CDR1 and CDR2 from the germline V gene are LNHNV and YYDKDF (reference sequence). Trimming shortened V by 0 bases and J by 0 bases, and 12 bases separated the two germline ends. About this clonotype: Its antigen is still unknown.

Using 32 V and 13 J primers, multiplex PCR amplified TCR beta CDR3. MiXCR was run by TCRdb on the multiplex PCR reads, yielding one entry per CDR3 protein. This table holds 20,000 to 25,000 distinct CDR3 sequences, around 30% found once. The chain has TRBV15 and TRBJ1-5, with no clear D. This clonotype was obtained from a man aged 35-49 years with non-small cell lung cancer. The sample consisted of lung tumor tissue. CDR3 residues: CATSRDQRVNSNQPQHF. CDR3 DNA: TGTGCCACCAGCAGAGATCAGAGAGTTAATAGCAATCAGCCCCAGCATTTT.